The 15 T cell receptor beta chains presented below share a single source sample, sequenced in a study of response to subunit inactivated influenza vaccine. TCRdb redid the calling of the RT-PCR reads with MiXCR, one entry per CDR3 protein. The table records roughly 670,000 distinct CDR3 sequences, 12% to 15% of them present only once. The sequences come from PBMCs from blood, collected 14 to 15 days before vaccination. These receptors came from a man aged 45-60 years who received an inactivated influenza vaccine.

This clonotype was counted many times. The rearrangement uses TRBV12-3 or TRBV12-4 and TRBJ2-1, with 7 bases identical to TRBD2. CDR3 length: 16 residues. Trimming at V came to 1 base and at J to 4 bases, leaving 7 bases not matched to a gene. CDR3 bases: TGTGCCAGCAGTTTAGGGGTAGCGGGCACATACAATGAGCAGTTCTTC. This encodes CASSLGVAGTYNEQFF.

This clonotype was seen repeatedly, ten times or more. This chain uses TRBV10-3 with TRBJ2-3, with D uncertain. The germline gives CDR1 ENHRY, CDR2 SYGVKD. V lost 2 bases, J lost 5 bases, and 14 bases lay in between. The CDR3 consists of 15 residues. CDR3 sequence reads: CAISEASGRQDTQYF. The CDR3 bases are TGTGCCATCAGTGAGGCGTCCGGACGTCAAGATACGCAGTATTTT.

The genes are TRBV4-1 and TRBJ2-3, with TRBD2 as a possible D gene (5 bases). V was shortened by 4 bases and J by 2 bases, with 19 bases between the two germline ends. Germline V gene data show CDR1 as MGHRA and CDR2 as YSYEKL. This CDR3 has 17 amino acids. CDR3 sequence reads: CASSRLLVHRNTDTQYF. As DNA, the CDR3 is TGCGCCAGCAGCCGGCTACTAGTCCATCGGAACACAGATACGCAGTATTTT.

The chain couples TRBV20-1 to TRBJ1-2, with 8 bases identical to TRBD1. The germline V gene encodes CDR1 DFQATT and CDR2 SNEGSKA (reference sequence). V lost 3 bases to trimming and J lost 8 bases; unmatched junction nucleotides: 14. The length of the CDR3 is 15 residues. CDR3 DNA: TGCAGTGCTAGCCCCCTCGGACAGGGAACGGGCGGCTACACCTTC. Translated: CSASPLGQGTGGYTF.

CDR3 in amino acids: CAISAGYGYTF. The CDR3 DNA reads as TGTGCCATCAGTGCTGGCTATGGCTACACCTTC. The genes are TRBV10-3 and TRBJ1-2; D remains ambiguous. The CDR3 extends over 11 amino acids. Germline V gene sequence: CDR1 ENHRY, CDR2 SYGVKD. Trimming removed 4 bases at V and 4 bases at J, with 4 bases between.

This clonotype was detected once. The chain couples TRBV7-3 to TRBJ2-7, with 13 bases aligning to TRBD2. There are 15 residues in the CDR3. V lost 5 bases, J lost 3 bases, and 4 bases stayed unmatched. Germline V gives CDR1 SGHTA, CDR2 FQGTGA. CDR3 residues: CASSTRLAGGYEQYF. The CDR3 DNA is TGTGCCAGCAGCACCAGACTAGCGGGAGGCTACGAGCAGTACTTC.

Only a few counts were recorded for this clonotype. The chain couples TRBV6-2 or TRBV6-3 to TRBJ2-5; D possibly corresponds to TRBD2 (5 bases). There are 12 residues in the CDR3. Germline lookup yields CDR1 MNHEY and CDR2 SVGEGT. Trimming took 8 bases from V and 8 from J, leaving 15 bases between them. The CDR3 loop reads CASGEFRGTQYF. In nucleotides, the CDR3 is TGTGCCAGCGGAGAATTTCGGGGAACCCAGTACTTC.

The chain carries TRBV5-8 and TRBJ1-5; 8 bases match TRBD1. The germline V gene has CDR1 SGHTS and CDR2 YDEGEE. V dropped 6 bases and J dropped 4; count of bases not matched to a gene: 6. The CDR3 has 14 amino acids. CDR3 sequence reads: CASIPRDRNQPQHF. The CDR3 coding sequence is TGTGCCAGCATTCCTAGGGACAGGAATCAGCCCCAGCATTTT.

The rearrangement joins TRBV18 to TRBJ1-3; tentatively, D is TRBD1 (6 bases). Germline assignment: CDR1 KGHSH and CDR2 LQKENI. The CDR3 runs to 16 residues. V lost 1 base, J lost 0 bases, and 10 bases lay in between. The DNA of the CDR3 is TGTGCCAGCTCACCACGTCCCAGGGGCTCTGGAAACACCATATATTTT. It encodes CASSPRPRGSGNTIYF.

Many counts were recorded for this clonotype. The chain has TRBV10-3 and TRBJ2-7; 13 bases match TRBD2. V lost 3 bases, J lost 0 bases, and 14 bases stayed unmatched. The CDR3 sequence is 20 residues long. Germline V gene sequence: CDR1 ENHRY, CDR2 SYGVKD. The CDR3 sequence is CAISDLGGLAGFQSSYEQYF. The CDR3 bases are TGTGCCATCAGTGACCTGGGGGGACTAGCGGGATTTCAGAGCTCCTACGAGCAGTACTTC.

The chain employs TRBV11-2 and TRBJ2-1, with unresolved D. CDR3 length: 17 amino acids. Germline V gene data show CDR1 as SGHAT and CDR2 as FQNNGV. The germline V and J ends were trimmed by 3 bases and 3 bases, with 18 bases remaining between them. The CDR3 DNA is TGTGCCAGCAGCTTGGGTAGGAGATTTAGAGACTACAATGAGCAGTTCTTC. The encoded protein is CASSLGRRFRDYNEQFF. The full variable domain, in which reference TRBV11-2 and TRBJ2-1 provide the parts outside the CDR3, is EAGVAQSPRYKIIEKRQSVAFWCNPISGHATLYWYQQILGQGPKLLIQFQNNGVVDDSQLPKDRFSAERLKGVDSTLKIQPAKLEDSAVYLCASSLGRRFRDYNEQFFGPGTRLTVL.

This clonotype was seen a handful of times. The V call is TRBV5-6, the J call TRBJ1-2; D gene ambiguous. The CDR3 has 14 amino acids. The germline V gene has CDR1 SGHDT and CDR2 YYEEEE. V was cut by 2 bases and J by 4 bases, with 12 bases left in between. For the CDR3, the DNA is TGTGCCAGCAGCTTCTTGGAGGGTGGCTATGGCTACACCTTC. Its translation is CASSFLEGGYGYTF.

The rearrangement links TRBV29-1 to TRBJ2-5; 8 positions agree with TRBD1. From germline, CDR1 is SQVTM and CDR2 ANQGSEA. The CDR3 covers 13 residues. Germline trimming cut 7 bases from V and 3 bases from J; bases unmatched to any gene: 7. This CDR3 is CSAEDRGKETQYF. The CDR3 nucleotides are TGCAGCGCCGAAGACAGGGGAAAAGAGACCCAGTACTTC. Together with reference TRBV29-1 and TRBJ2-5, the CDR3 gives the full variable domain: SAVISQKPSRDICQRGTSLTIQCQVDSQVTMMFWYRQQPGQSLTLIATANQGSEATYESGFVIDKFPISRPNLTFSTLTVSNMSPEDSSIYLCSAEDRGKETQYFGPGTRLLVL.

In its sample, this clonotype was seen many times. Here the CDR3 reads CATSRRATGTYGYTF. DNA for the CDR3: TGTGCCACCAGCAGAAGAGCGACAGGGACCTATGGCTACACCTTC. V gene TRBV15 combines with J gene TRBJ1-2; 7 bases are a match to TRBD1. The ends lost 2 bases at V and 4 bases at J; junction bases unmatched: 7. Per germline, CDR1 LNHNV and CDR2 YYDKDF (reference sequence). The CDR3 totals 15 residues.

This clonotype was picked up a small number of times. The gene calls are TRBV10-3 and TRBJ1-3; D remains unclear. This CDR3 comprises 12 residues. CDR1 and CDR2 from the germline V gene are ENHRY and SYGVKD. The V end lost 6 bases, the J end lost 0 bases, and 3 bases lay between the germline ends. The CDR3 coding sequence is TGTGCCATCAGAAGCTCTGGAAACACCATATATTTT. Translated, it gives CAIRSSGNTIYF.